The 9 T cell receptor beta chains given below trace back to one sample, sequenced in a study of T cells in Graves' hyperthyroidism and ophthalmopathy (dated by TCRdb to the late 2010s). The library was prepared using multiplex PCR. Sequencing used an Illumina HiSeq 2000. The TCR beta CDR3 regions were amplified from the RNA transcripts. The first round of RT-PCR for the TCR CDR3 was performed with the HTBI primer set and the Qiagen OneStep RT-PCR kit. TCRdb trimmed the raw reads at Q25, called clones with MiXCR and kept productive beta chains. Records with the same CDR3 protein are collapsed into one entry carrying the most frequent genes and DNA. Present in this sample are about 560,000 distinct CDR3 sequences, roughly 17% of which were seen just once. Of the sample, around 18% is held by the ten largest clones. Specimen: blood. These receptors were collected from a woman between 18 and 29 years old with Graves' hyperthyroidism.

This clonotype was found a few times. This sequence joins TRBV7-9 and TRBJ1-4; 9 bases agree with TRBD1. Germline V lookup: CDR1 SEHNR, CDR2 FQNEAQ (reference sequence). V lost 4 bases and J lost 7; bases outside the gene matches: 4. The CDR3 length is 14 residues. For the CDR3, the DNA is TGTGCCAGCAGCTACAGGGGGCATGGTGAAAAACTGTTTTTT. Its translation is CASSYRGHGEKLFF.

This clonotype was recorded a few times. The gene calls are TRBV28 and TRBJ2-7; TRBD2 matches at 8 bases. Germline assignment: CDR1 MDHEN and CDR2 SYDVKM. The CDR3 extends over 15 amino acids. Trimming took 5 bases from V and 0 from J; bases not matched to a gene: 6. This chain's CDR3 is CASSEHSGTSYEQYF. CDR3 sequence (DNA): TGTGCCAGCAGTGAACATAGCGGGACCTCCTACGAGCAGTACTTC.

This clonotype was seen many times. The V gene is TRBV28, the J gene TRBJ2-7; 10 bases map to TRBD1. The CDR3 covers 15 residues. Losses at the gene ends were 1 base for V and 3 bases for J; bases not matched to a gene: 3. CDR1 MDHEN and CDR2 SYDVKM come from the germline V gene. The CDR3 DNA reads as TGTGCCAGCAGTTTATATGGGACAGGGGACTACGAGCAGTACTTC. This sequence encodes CASSLYGTGDYEQYF.

The chain combines TRBV19 with TRBJ2-1, with TRBD2 matching over 16 bases. The CDR3 consists of 17 residues. CDR1 is LNHDA and CDR2 is SQIVND in the germline V gene (reference sequence). Trimming took 7 bases from V and 6 from J; bases not matched to a gene: 9. DNA for the CDR3: TGTGCCAGTACAGGGACTAGCGGGAGGGCGGCTCCCAATGAGCAGTTCTTC. It yields the protein CASTGTSGRAAPNEQFF. Full variable domain (missing parts from reference TRBV19 and TRBJ2-1): DGGITQSPKYLFRKEGQNVTLSCEQNLNHDAMYWYRQDPGQGLRLIYYSQIVNDFQKGDIAEGYSVSREKKESFPLTVTSAQKNPTAFYLCASTGTSGRAAPNEQFFGPGTRLTVL.

Regarding this clonotype: A much more abundant neighbour one base away suggests this may be a read error. The rearrangement joins TRBV10-3 to TRBJ2-1; 9 nucleotides match TRBD2. Germline CDR1 and CDR2: ENHRY and SYGVKD. The CDR3 totals 14 residues. CDR3 DNA: TGTGCCATCAGCCGCGGACTAGCGCACAATGAGCGGTTCTTC. Translating it yields CAISRGLAHNERFF.

Many counts were recorded for this clonotype. V and J are TRBV6-5 and TRBJ2-3, with D perhaps given as TRBD1 or TRBD2 (5 bases each). The V and J ends lost 0 bases and 4 bases respectively, with 11 bases between them. CDR1 and CDR2 (germline): MNHEY, SVGAGI. The length of the CDR3 is 15 residues. The CDR3, as DNA: TGTGCCAGCAGTTACTCGTTTTGGGACCCAGATACGCAGTATTTT. Translated: CASSYSFWDPDTQYF.

This clonotype was picked up many times. The junction does not match germline at one end; this may be a read error. The V and J genes are TRBV7-8 and TRBJ1-1, with a tentative D call TRBD1 (5 bases). The CDR3 is 12 residues long. Germline-derived CDR1 and CDR2 are SGHVS and FQNEAQ. The CDR3 bases are TGTGCCAGCGGCTTAAACGTGGAGGGGGCTTTCTTT. Its protein product is CASGLNVEGAFF.

The chain uses TRBV6-5 and TRBJ1-2; no firm D call. Trimming took 0 bases from V and 4 from J, leaving 15 bases between them. Germline loops: CDR1 MNHEY, CDR2 SVGAGI. The CDR3 has 16 amino acids. The CDR3 protein is CASSYSMSPETYGYTF. The CDR3 nucleotides are TGTGCCAGCAGTTACTCGATGAGTCCCGAAACCTATGGCTACACCTTC.

This chain connects TRBV12-3 or TRBV12-4 to TRBJ1-1; 7 bases are a match to TRBD1. The trim removed 6 bases at V and 2 bases at J, leaving 12 bases unmatched. This CDR3 has 16 residues. CDR3 protein: CASSWITGQINTEAFF. The CDR3 DNA reads as TGTGCCAGCAGCTGGATAACGGGACAGATCAACACTGAAGCTTTCTTT.